This T cell receptor beta chain was documented in a study of blood T cell repertoires in COVID-19 (dated by TCRdb to the early 2020s). Concerning the study at large: Collaborator samples came from the United States, Italy and Spain and covered acute and convalescent phases of COVID-19. The repertoires were released in a freely available public database meant as a resource for research on the immune response to SARS-CoV-2. Samples came from the ongoing ImmuneRACE study (first 160 participants) plus 1,254 subjects from 6 global collaborators. Sample metadata almost always included a de-identified subject ID, COVID-19 status, age in years and sex. Where available, HLA class I and class II types were taken from metadata supplied by the sample provider and were not determined by assay-based typing. Deeply sampled blood TCRbeta repertoires from subjects exposed to, actively infected with, or recovered from COVID-19 were included in the dataset. The prospective study material was composed of cDNA or gDNA derived from T cells, B-cell-depleted T cells, or PBMCs. The study at large found these results: Clinical and demographic metadata were provided uncurated, with the amount varying by source and participant.

TCRbeta CDR3 regions were amplified from genomic DNA by means of the immunoSEQ Assay, a bias-controlled multiplex PCR. In the paper's pipeline: The number of nucleated cells in each sample was estimated by amplification of reference gene primers within the assay. To quantify the absolute abundance of each unique TCRbeta CDR3 rearrangement, sequence reads were collapsed and filtered. For each sample, productive Simpson clonality was calculated as the square root of Simpson's diversity index over productive rearrangements. What TCRdb holds here is the immuneACCESS table cut down to in-frame rearrangements. Part of the clones is not present; checked against another copy, under half of the missing clones reflect an unresolved V gene, and the others are unexplained. That table supplies the V and J calls and clone size; D and trimming were determined from the DNA. For this sample the table gives 250,000 or so clones, of which around 90% were detected only once. The ten most abundant clones make up 0.65% to 0.9% of the sample.

The collaborating institutions used their own protocols to collect whole blood in K2EDTA tubes. For TCRbeta analysis, collaborator samples were shipped as frozen whole blood, as isolated PBMCs, or as DNA extracted from either sample type. V is cut by 7 bases and J by 7 bases, and the space between the germline ends is 14 bases. According to the germline V gene (reference sequence), CDR1 reads SEHNR and CDR2 reads FQNEAQ. The CDR3, cysteine through phenylalanine, is 13 amino acids long. Just the 39-base CDR3 DNA is kept, in frame starting at base 1. As to this clone: Its antigen is unknown. Base-call qualities are not available, and no considerably larger clone is one nucleotide away.

Sequencing was performed on peripheral blood. The sequence links TRBV7-9 to TRBJ1-3, with no confident D gene call. This clonotype was sampled from a young woman with acute or convalescent COVID-19. CDR3 reads: CASNPNLSNTIYF. In nucleotides, the sequence is TGTGCCAGCAACCCCAATCTTAGTAACACCATATATTTT.